This TCR beta chain was captured in a study of T and B cells in COVID-19 patients. Study-wide results and limits: Of approximately 2,400 TCR clusters found only in the recovered cohort, a few dozen had low generation probability.

There are many counts of this clonotype. What it recognizes is unknown. V lost 4 bases and J 6 bases, leaving 7 bases between the germline ends. This CDR3 is built from 12 residues. Looked up from germline, CDR1 is SEHNR and CDR2 is FQNEAQ (reference sequence). Multiplex PCR with BIOMED2 TRB-A/B primer pools amplified TRB rearrangements. TCRdb redid the calling of the multiplex PCR reads with MiXCR, one entry per CDR3 protein. In the table there are some 7,800 distinct CDR3 sequences, roughly 23% of which are singletons. Blood genomic DNA input for TRB amplification was roughly 220-500 ng. The chain recombines TRBV7-9 with TRBJ2-1; D unresolved. This TCR was sampled from a human donor who had recovered from COVID-19. Sequenced: blood. The CDR3 loop reads CASSSYTNEQFF. The CDR3, as DNA: TGTGCCAGCAGCTCCTACACCAATGAGCAGTTCTTC.